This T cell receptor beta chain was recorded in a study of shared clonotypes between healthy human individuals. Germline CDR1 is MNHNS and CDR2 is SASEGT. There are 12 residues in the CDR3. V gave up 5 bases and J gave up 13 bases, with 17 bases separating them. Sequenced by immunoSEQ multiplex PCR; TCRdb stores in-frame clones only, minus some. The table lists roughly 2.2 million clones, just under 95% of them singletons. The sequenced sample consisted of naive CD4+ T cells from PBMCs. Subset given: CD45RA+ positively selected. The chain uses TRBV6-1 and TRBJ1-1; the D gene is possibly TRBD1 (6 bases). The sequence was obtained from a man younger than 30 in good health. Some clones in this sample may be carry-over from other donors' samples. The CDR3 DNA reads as TGTGCCAGCAGTCGCAACCGGGACAAAGTTTTCTTT. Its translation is CASSRNRDKVFF.